One and the same sample provided the 19 T cell receptor beta chains below, sequenced in a study of T cell changes during pregnancy in multiple sclerosis. Assay used: immunoSEQ multiplex PCR; TCRdb lists only in-frame clones, some missing. The sample shows about 40,000 clones, around 94% of them seen only once. The sequencing here drew on peripheral blood, taken in the third trimester of pregnancy. The receptors were sampled from a female donor with multiple sclerosis, enrolled in a pregnancy study.

The V gene is TRBV6-1, the J gene TRBJ1-5; D not resolved. V was cut by 0 bases and J by 1 base, with 10 bases left in between. This CDR3 contains 16 residues. Per the germline V gene, CDR1 is MNHNS and CDR2 is SASEGT. The CDR3 spells CASSEASEASNQPQHF. CDR3 bases: TGTGCCAGCAGTGAAGCATCGGAGGCAAGCAATCAGCCCCAGCATTTT.

The chain combines TRBV5-1 with TRBJ2-1, with TRBD2 identical over 11 bases. V dropped 3 bases and J dropped 4; count of bases not matched to a gene: 9. The germline gives CDR1 SGHRS, CDR2 YFSETQ. The CDR3 is 17 residues long. Here the CDR3 DNA reads TGCGCCAGCAGCTACGGATCTCCTAGCGGGGGGTACAATGAGCAGTTCTTC. It codes for CASSYGSPSGGYNEQFF.

This clone was recorded once. The J gene is TRBJ2-5, the V gene TRBV15; TRBD1 aligns across 7 bases. The V gene end was trimmed by 6 bases and the J gene end by 1 base; junction bases not matched to a gene: 11. The CDR3 runs to 16 residues. CDR1 LNHNV and CDR2 YYDKDF come from the germline V gene (reference sequence). The CDR3 region is CATRPITGTAQETQYF. For the CDR3, the DNA is TGTGCCACCAGACCTATTACCGGGACAGCCCAAGAGACCCAGTACTTC.

This sequence joins TRBV7-9 and TRBJ1-6; TRBD1 matches 9 bases. The CDR3 runs 16 residues. Germline V gives CDR1 SEHNR, CDR2 FQNEAQ (reference sequence). J lost 8 bases, V lost 0 bases, and 5 bases had no gene match. The CDR3 DNA sequence: TGTGCCAGCAGCTTAGCGACTGGGACAGGGTATTCACCCCTCCACTTT. Protein: CASSLATGTGYSPLHF.

This chain connects TRBV19 to TRBJ2-1, with 7 bases matching TRBD1. Germline trimming cut 5 bases from V and 10 bases from J; bases unmatched to any gene: 11. The CDR3 runs 14 residues. In germline, CDR1 is LNHDA, CDR2 SQIVND (reference sequence). In DNA, the CDR3 is TGTGCCAGTAGTCCCTTCACAGGGGTGCAGGAGCAGTTCTTC. Translation gives CASSPFTGVQEQFF.

The chain employs TRBV7-9 and TRBJ1-1; TRBD1 matches 11 bases. Germline V gene sequence: CDR1 SEHNR, CDR2 FQNEAQ (reference sequence). CDR3 length equals 14 residues. The junction had 4 bases not matched to a gene; V was cut back by 5 bases and J by 5 bases. The chain's CDR3 is CASSKGQGETEAFF. As DNA, the CDR3 is TGTGCCAGCAGCAAGGGACAGGGGGAGACTGAAGCTTTCTTT.

This clone showed up just once. The chain links TRBV14 to TRBJ2-2; 9 bases agree with TRBD2. The V gene end was trimmed by 5 bases and the J gene end by 0 bases; junction bases not matched to a gene: 16. The CDR3 totals 20 residues. The germline V gene encodes CDR1 SGHDN and CDR2 FVKESK. The CDR3 nucleotides are TGTGCCAGCAGCTTTGATCTCAGAGCGGGAGGCTTCGCGAACACCGGGGAGCTGTTTTTT. Its protein product is CASSFDLRAGGFANTGELFF.

The CDR3 DNA reads TGTGCCAGCAGTTTATACTGGACAGGGGGCTTCACTGAAGCTTTCTTT. It codes for CASSLYWTGGFTEAFF. This chain joins TRBV28 and TRBJ1-1; 11 bases agree with TRBD1. Germline V gives CDR1 MDHEN, CDR2 SYDVKM. The CDR3 is made up of 16 amino acids. The junction had 5 bases not matched to a gene; V was cut back by 1 base and J by 4 bases. The variable domain in full, completed from reference TRBV28 and TRBJ1-1, reads DVKVTQSSRYLVKRTGEKVFLECVQDMDHENMFWYRQDPGLGLRLIYFSYDVKMKEKGDIPEGYSVSREKKERFSLILESASTNQTSMYLCASSLYWTGGFTEAFFGQGTRLTVV.

The J gene is TRBJ2-1, the V gene TRBV28; 12 bases map to TRBD2. The V gene's germline CDR1 is MDHEN and CDR2 SYDVKM. The CDR3 covers 15 residues. Germline trimming cut 5 bases from V and 7 bases from J; bases unmatched to any gene: 6. In DNA form, the CDR3 reads TGTGCCAGCAGTCCGACTAGCGGGAGCACAAATGAGCAGTTCTTC. It is translated as CASSPTSGSTNEQFF.

Comments on this clone: At the DNA level, this CDR3 is encoded by other sequences in the same sample as well. V gene TRBV7-9 combines with J gene TRBJ1-2; 8 nucleotides align to TRBD1. This CDR3 comprises 17 residues. Germline V CDR1 and CDR2: SEHNR, FQNEAQ (reference sequence). V shed 1 base, J shed 7 bases, and the junction held 14 bases outside the gene matches. The CDR3 loop is CASSLGSGDRGSGGYTF. CDR3 nucleotide sequence: TGTGCCAGCAGCTTAGGAAGCGGCGACAGGGGTTCTGGTGGCTACACCTTC.

This clone was observed once. One end of the junction varies from germline; a read error may be responsible. V is TRBV7-8 and J is TRBJ1-5; D may be TRBD1 (6 bases). From germline, CDR1 is SGHVS and CDR2 FQNEAQ. The CDR3 is made up of 15 amino acids. CDR3 nucleotide sequence: TGTACCAGCAGCCTTCACTTACAGGGAAATCAGCCCCAGCATTTT. This sequence encodes CTSSLHLQGNQPQHF.

This sequence joins TRBV7-8 and TRBJ1-6, with 7 bases that match TRBD1. Unmatched junction bases numbered 10, after V lost 5 bases and J lost 9 bases. The CDR3 consists of 15 residues. CDR1 SGHVS and CDR2 FQNEAQ come from the germline V gene. CDR3 sequence (DNA): TGTGCCAGCAGCGCAGTGGGACAGAGTAGTTCACCCCTCCACTTT. Its protein is CASSAVGQSSSPLHF.

V and J are TRBV28 and TRBJ2-7, with TRBD1 identical over 8 bases. The V and J ends lost 3 bases and 2 bases, in that order; junction bases with no gene match: 3. CDR1 and CDR2 from the germline V gene are MDHEN and SYDVKM. CDR3 length: 14 residues. The CDR3 nucleotides read TGTGCCAGCAGTTTCAGGGGGCCACCCTACGAGCAGTACTTC. It specifies CASSFRGPPYEQYF. Variable domain in full (rest from reference TRBV28 and TRBJ2-7): DVKVTQSSRYLVKRTGEKVFLECVQDMDHENMFWYRQDPGLGLRLIYFSYDVKMKEKGDIPEGYSVSREKKERFSLILESASTNQTSMYLCASSFRGPPYEQYFGPGTRLTVT.

The V and J genes are TRBV10-2 and TRBJ2-5; TRBD1 aligns across 10 bases. V gave up 8 bases and J gave up 3 bases; unmatched junction bases: 6. The CDR3 spans 14 residues. CDR1 is WSHSY and CDR2 is SAAADI in the germline V gene. The DNA of the CDR3 is TGCGCCAGCGGTGGACAGGGGGTTAAAGAGACCCAGTACTTC. It codes for CASGGQGVKETQYF.

The chain employs TRBV7-9 and TRBJ2-6; D call uncertain. Looked up from germline, CDR1 is SEHNR and CDR2 is FQNEAQ (reference sequence). CDR3 length: 17 amino acids. V was clipped by 9 bases and J by 0 bases, with 18 bases between them. CDR3 bases: TGTGCCAGTTATTTGTCAAAGTCGAGCTCTGGGGCCAACGTCCTGACTTTC. This sequence encodes CASYLSKSSSGANVLTF.

The chain has TRBV7-2 and TRBJ1-1; perhaps TRBD1 as D (5 bases). This CDR3 has 13 residues. Germline assignment: CDR1 SGHTA and CDR2 FQGNSA. The V end was cut by 0 bases, the J end by 7 bases, with 9 bases between. The CDR3 here is CASSLAPRGEAFF. The CDR3 region has the DNA TGTGCCAGCAGCTTAGCCCCAAGGGGTGAAGCTTTCTTT.

The V and J genes are TRBV18 and TRBJ2-5; D not certain. This CDR3 is built from 11 residues. The V gene's germline CDR1 is KGHSH and CDR2 LQKENI. Trimming removed 2 bases from V and 6 bases from J, with 4 bases in between. CDR3 sequence: CASSPGQTQYF. The DNA for the CDR3 is TGTGCCAGCTCACCAGGGCAGACCCAGTACTTC.

This sequence joins TRBV14 and TRBJ2-7; no firm D call. CDR1 is SGHDN, CDR2 FVKESK, per germline. The CDR3 spans 14 residues. The V and J ends lost 1 base and 3 bases respectively, with 10 bases between them. CDR3 nucleotides: TGTGCCAGCAGCCAAGGGCTAGTTTTCTACGAGCAGTACTTC. Translation: CASSQGLVFYEQYF.

V usage is TRBV5-4 and J usage is TRBJ2-1, with TRBD1 as a possible D gene (5 bases). Per the germline V gene, CDR1 is SGHNT and CDR2 is YYREEE (reference sequence). The CDR3 contains 13 residues. V was trimmed by 3 bases and J by 4 bases, leaving 8 bases between them. The CDR3 loop is CASSSRVYNEQFF. For the CDR3, the DNA is TGTGCCAGCAGCTCCAGGGTTTACAATGAGCAGTTCTTC.